This T cell receptor (beta chain) is drawn from a study of blood T cell repertoires in COVID-19. Overall study context: Sites in the United States, Italy and Spain provided acute and convalescent COVID-19 samples.

There are 13 residues in the CDR3. The V segment lost 6 bases and the J segment 4 bases; nucleotides outside the gene matches: 2. Germline V CDR1 and CDR2: SGHAT, FQNNGV. Per the study methods: From reference gene primer amplification, estimates of nucleated cell counts were derived. Assay used: immunoSEQ multiplex PCR; TCRdb lists only in-frame clones, some missing. From that table come the V and J calls and clone size; the DNA was used to work out D and trimming. The sample holds roughly 360,000 clones, about 87% seen once. This clone was seen only once. Categorization into cohorts depended on clinical history that participants reported. Recovery among Cohort 3 donors was established by two negative PCRs, clearance, or symptom resolution.

This sequence was found in a man aged 25-45 years who had recovered from COVID-19. Sequencing was performed on PBMCs or T cells enriched from blood (not recorded which). This chain joins TRBV11-2 and TRBJ1-1; 10 bases fit TRBD1. For the CDR3, the DNA is TGTGCCAGCAGTTGGGACAGGGGCACTGAAGCTTTCTTT. Amino acids: CASSWDRGTEAFF.